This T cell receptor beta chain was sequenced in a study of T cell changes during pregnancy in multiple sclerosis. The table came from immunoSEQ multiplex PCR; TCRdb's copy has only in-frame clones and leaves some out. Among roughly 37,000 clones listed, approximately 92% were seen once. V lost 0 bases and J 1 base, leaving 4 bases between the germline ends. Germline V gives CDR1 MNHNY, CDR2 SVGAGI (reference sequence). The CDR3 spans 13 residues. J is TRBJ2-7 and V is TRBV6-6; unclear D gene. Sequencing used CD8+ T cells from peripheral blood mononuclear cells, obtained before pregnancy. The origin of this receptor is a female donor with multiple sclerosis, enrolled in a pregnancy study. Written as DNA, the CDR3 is TGTGCCAGCAGTTACTCTCCGTCCTACGAGCAGTACTTC. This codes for CASSYSPSYEQYF.